This T cell receptor beta chain was observed in a study of blood T cells in healthy people across ages. Isolation of PBMCs gave at least 6.5 million cells per sample. A few counts support this clonotype. Its target is not known. Unmatched junction bases numbered 12, after V lost 5 bases and J lost 9 bases. This CDR3 has 14 residues. In germline, CDR1 is DFQATT, CDR2 SNEGSKA (reference sequence). Combining a sample-barcoded 5' primer with a J-beta primer mix, a second PCR ran for about 7 to 11 cycles. Every individual sample yielded 2.5 million or more paired-end reads (each containing CDR3). MiXCR, run by TCRdb on the 5' RACE reads, gives a single entry per CDR3 protein. The table includes about 1.4 million distinct CDR3 sequences, approximately 60% detected once. Study-wide results and caveats: Significant beta diversity loss was already apparent by age approximately 42, declining roughly linearly. CMV status of donors was not determined, possibly confounding expanded clonotype changes.

Sequenced material: blood. The source is a man between 18 and 29 years old in good health. V and J are TRBV20-1 and TRBJ2-1; TRBD2 agrees at 8 bases. CDR3 in amino acids: CSALDAGGGFEQFF. As DNA, the CDR3 is TGCAGTGCTTTGGACGCGGGCGGGGGGTTTGAGCAGTTCTTC.